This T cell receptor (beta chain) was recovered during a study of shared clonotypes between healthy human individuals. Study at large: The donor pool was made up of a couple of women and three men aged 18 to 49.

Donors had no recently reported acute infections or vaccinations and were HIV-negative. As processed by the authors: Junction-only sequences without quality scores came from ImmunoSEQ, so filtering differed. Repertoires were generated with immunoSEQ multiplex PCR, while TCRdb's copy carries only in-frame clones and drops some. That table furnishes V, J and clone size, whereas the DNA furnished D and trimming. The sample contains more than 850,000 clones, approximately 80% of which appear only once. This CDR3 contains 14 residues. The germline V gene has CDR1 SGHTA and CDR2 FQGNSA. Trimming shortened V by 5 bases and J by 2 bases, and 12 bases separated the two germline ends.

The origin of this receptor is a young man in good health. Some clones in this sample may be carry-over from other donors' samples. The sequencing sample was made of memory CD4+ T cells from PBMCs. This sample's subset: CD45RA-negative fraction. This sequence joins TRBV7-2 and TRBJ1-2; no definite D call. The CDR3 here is CASSPPLVNYGYTF. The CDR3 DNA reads TGTGCCAGCAGCCCGCCTTTAGTGAACTATGGCTACACCTTC.